A selection of T cell receptor beta chains follows, all from one sample in a study of blood T cell repertoires in COVID-19. Libraries were prepared by immunoSEQ multiplex PCR; TCRdb keeps only in-frame clonotypes and omits some of them. Of more than 250,000 clones in the sample, about nine tenths were seen once. The sequencing sample was made of PBMCs or T cells enriched from blood (not recorded which). These receptors all stem from a woman younger than 35 who had recovered from COVID-19. The CDR3 runs from the conserved cysteine through the conserved F or W. Fields, in order: J gene, clone size, V gene, D gene, CDR3 DNA, CDR3 protein. D genes are given only for firm matches. Clone size, where shown, is once, few, many, or a class for clones that have expanded.

j_gene: TRBJ2-1; abundance: -; v_gene: TRBV29-1; d_gene: -; CDR3nt: TGCAGCGTTATCGTGTTCGGGATTCACAATGAGCAGTTCTTC; CDR3aa: CSVIVFGIHNEQFF
j_gene: TRBJ2-1; abundance: -; v_gene: TRBV7-6; d_gene: TRBD2; CDR3nt: TGTGCCAGCAGTCCCAGACTAGCGGGAGGTGAGCAGTTCTTC; CDR3aa: CASSPRLAGGEQFF
j_gene: TRBJ2-7; abundance: few; v_gene: TRBV11-1; d_gene: TRBD2; CDR3nt: TGTGCCAGCAGCGGGGAGGGCAACCGGAACGAGCAGTACTTC; CDR3aa: CASSGEGNRNEQYF
j_gene: TRBJ2-3; abundance: -; v_gene: TRBV4-1; d_gene: -; CDR3nt: TGCGCCAGCAGCCAAGCGGGGTATACGCAGTATTTT; CDR3aa: CASSQAGYTQYF
j_gene: TRBJ1-6; abundance: -; v_gene: TRBV5-4; d_gene: -; CDR3nt: TGTGCCAGCAGCTTGCAGGGAAGGAATCATTCACCCCTCCACTTT; CDR3aa: CASSLQGRNHSPLHF
j_gene: TRBJ2-7; abundance: -; v_gene: TRBV6-5; d_gene: TRBD2; CDR3nt: TGTGCCAGCCCGCGGGGTAGCGGGAGAAACGAGCAGTACTTC; CDR3aa: CASPRGSGRNEQYF
j_gene: TRBJ1-1; abundance: -; v_gene: TRBV7-3; d_gene: TRBD1; CDR3nt: TGTGCCAGCAGCCCCCGACAGGGTCACACTGAAGCTTTCTTT; CDR3aa: CASSPRQGHTEAFF
j_gene: TRBJ2-1; abundance: -; v_gene: TRBV24-1; d_gene: TRBD2; CDR3nt: TGTGCCACCAGTGACACGACTAGCGGATTGTACAATGAGCAGTTCTTC; CDR3aa: CATSDTTSGLYNEQFF
j_gene: TRBJ1-1; abundance: -; v_gene: TRBV5-1; d_gene: TRBD1; CDR3nt: TGCGCCAGCAGCTTGGATGGACAGGGAAGAACTGAAGCTTTCTTT; CDR3aa: CASSLDGQGRTEAFF
j_gene: TRBJ1-2; abundance: -; v_gene: TRBV6-5; d_gene: TRBD1; CDR3nt: TGTGCCAGCAGTTACTCGACAGGGGTTAACTATGGCTACACCTTC; CDR3aa: CASSYSTGVNYGYTF
j_gene: TRBJ1-1; abundance: -; v_gene: TRBV6-5; d_gene: TRBD1; CDR3nt: TGTGCCAGCAGTTACGACGGGACAGGGGATATAGCTTTCTTT; CDR3aa: CASSYDGTGDIAFF
j_gene: TRBJ2-7; abundance: -; v_gene: TRBV18; d_gene: TRBD1; CDR3nt: TGTGCCAGCTCAAGGGACAGGGACGAGCAGTACTTC; CDR3aa: CASSRDRDEQYF
j_gene: TRBJ2-5; abundance: -; v_gene: TRBV24-1; d_gene: -; CDR3nt: TGTGCCACCAGTGACCCCGAGACCCCAGGGCGATTGGAGACCCAGTACTTC; CDR3aa: CATSDPETPGRLETQYF
j_gene: TRBJ2-5; abundance: -; v_gene: TRBV7-7; d_gene: TRBD2; CDR3nt: TGTGCTAGCAGCTTAGGGCTAACTAGCGGTACGACCCAGTACTTC; CDR3aa: CASSLGLTSGTTQYF
j_gene: TRBJ1-1; abundance: once; v_gene: TRBV6-1; d_gene: TRBD1; CDR3nt: TGTGCCAGCAGTGAGGCTCAGACAGGGAGCAGGGATGAAGCTTTCTTT; CDR3aa: CASSEAQTGSRDEAFF
j_gene: TRBJ1-1; abundance: -; v_gene: TRBV7-2; d_gene: -; CDR3nt: TGTGCCAGCAGCTCTCGGGAAGGTTGGCCGATTGACACTGAAGCTTTCTTT; CDR3aa: CASSSREGWPIDTEAFF
j_gene: TRBJ2-3; abundance: -; v_gene: TRBV10-3; d_gene: TRBD2; CDR3nt: TGTGCCATCAGTGAGGATGGGGGGGACACAGATACGCAGTATTTT; CDR3aa: CAISEDGGDTDTQYF
j_gene: TRBJ2-7; abundance: -; v_gene: TRBV6-1; d_gene: -; CDR3nt: TGTGCCAGCAGTGAAGTCCCGGGAGTCCCCTACGAGCAGTACTTC; CDR3aa: CASSEVPGVPYEQYF
j_gene: TRBJ1-3; abundance: -; v_gene: TRBV2; d_gene: -; CDR3nt: TGTGCCAGCAGCGACCTAGAGGAGGGAAACACCATATATTTT; CDR3aa: CASSDLEEGNTIYF
j_gene: TRBJ1-6; abundance: -; v_gene: TRBV14; d_gene: TRBD1; CDR3nt: TGTGCCAGCAGCCAAATATCAGGGGGGTATTCACCCCTCCACTTT; CDR3aa: CASSQISGGYSPLHF
j_gene: TRBJ2-5; abundance: -; v_gene: TRBV11-2; d_gene: -; CDR3nt: TGTGCCAGCAGCCCCCTCGACAGGCTACAAGAGACCCAGTACTTC; CDR3aa: CASSPLDRLQETQYF
j_gene: TRBJ1-5; abundance: -; v_gene: TRBV2; d_gene: -; CDR3nt: TGTGCCAGCAGCGTAACAGGGAAGCAGCCCCAGCATTTT; CDR3aa: CASSVTGKQPQHF
j_gene: TRBJ1-5; abundance: -; v_gene: TRBV3-1/TRBV3-2; d_gene: -; CDR3nt: TGTGCCAGCAGCCAAGATAGGGGACAGCCCCAGCATTTT; CDR3aa: CASSQDRGQPQHF
j_gene: TRBJ1-6; abundance: -; v_gene: TRBV18; d_gene: TRBD1; CDR3nt: TGTGCCAGCTCACCGGGACAGGGAGGATCACCCCTCCACTTT; CDR3aa: CASSPGQGGSPLHF
j_gene: TRBJ1-2; abundance: once; v_gene: TRBV5-6; d_gene: TRBD1; CDR3nt: TGTGCCAGCAGCTTATGGACAGGGGATTTCTATGGCTACACCTTC; CDR3aa: CASSLWTGDFYGYTF
j_gene: TRBJ2-7; abundance: -; v_gene: TRBV27; d_gene: TRBD2; CDR3nt: TGTGCCAGCAAAGGGCTAGCGGGGGTTCCCTCCTACGAGCAGTACTTC; CDR3aa: CASKGLAGVPSYEQYF
j_gene: TRBJ1-1; abundance: -; v_gene: TRBV4-2; d_gene: TRBD1; CDR3nt: TGTGCCAGCAGCTGGGAAGACAGGGAGACTGAAGCTTTCTTT; CDR3aa: CASSWEDRETEAFF
j_gene: TRBJ2-1; abundance: -; v_gene: TRBV19; d_gene: -; CDR3nt: TGTGCCAGTAGTATACGTGGGGGCCCCTACAATGAGCAGTTCTTC; CDR3aa: CASSIRGGPYNEQFF
j_gene: TRBJ2-1; abundance: -; v_gene: TRBV29-1; d_gene: TRBD2; CDR3nt: TGCAGCGTTCGGACTAGTCCGTACAATGAGCAGTTCTTC; CDR3aa: CSVRTSPYNEQFF
j_gene: TRBJ2-1; abundance: once; v_gene: TRBV6-5; d_gene: -; CDR3nt: TGTGCCAGCAGTTACTCGAGTCAGGCCACCTACAATGAGCAGTTCTTC; CDR3aa: CASSYSSQATYNEQFF
j_gene: TRBJ2-5; abundance: once; v_gene: TRBV5-1; d_gene: TRBD2; CDR3nt: TGCGCCAGCAGCTACCCCCGACTAGCGGGGGGACGGGAGACCCAGTACTTC; CDR3aa: CASSYPRLAGGRETQYF
j_gene: TRBJ2-7; abundance: few; v_gene: TRBV6-1; d_gene: TRBD2; CDR3nt: TGTGCCAGCAGTGAAGAGAGTAGCGGGGTTTCCTACGAGCAGTACTTC; CDR3aa: CASSEESSGVSYEQYF
j_gene: TRBJ1-1; abundance: few; v_gene: TRBV7-6; d_gene: -; CDR3nt: TGTGCCAGCAGCCGTCCCCTAGGACAAAACACTGAAGCTTTCTTT; CDR3aa: CASSRPLGQNTEAFF
j_gene: TRBJ1-4; abundance: -; v_gene: TRBV25-1; d_gene: TRBD1; CDR3nt: TGTGCCAGCAGTGACAGGGGGCTGGTGGAAAAACTGTTTTTT; CDR3aa: CASSDRGLVEKLFF
j_gene: TRBJ1-2; abundance: -; v_gene: TRBV9; d_gene: TRBD1; CDR3nt: TGTGCCAGCAGCCCAGGGGGCAGGGGCTACACCTTC; CDR3aa: CASSPGGRGYTF
j_gene: TRBJ2-5; abundance: once; v_gene: TRBV3-1/TRBV3-2; d_gene: TRBD2; CDR3nt: TGTGCCAGCAGCCAAGAGGACGGACTAGCGGAATGGCAGGCGGAGACCCAGTACTTC; CDR3aa: CASSQEDGLAEWQAETQYF
j_gene: TRBJ1-1; abundance: few; v_gene: TRBV7-9; d_gene: -; CDR3nt: TGTGCCAGCAGCTTAGCGTATCGAGCGAACACTGAAGCTTTCTTT; CDR3aa: CASSLAYRANTEAFF
j_gene: TRBJ2-1; abundance: -; v_gene: TRBV4-2; d_gene: -; CDR3nt: TGTGCCAGCAGCCCAATACAGGGCCACAATGAGCAGTTCTTC; CDR3aa: CASSPIQGHNEQFF
j_gene: TRBJ1-2; abundance: few; v_gene: TRBV5-1; d_gene: -; CDR3nt: TGCGCCAGCAGCTTGGCAGTCGGGGGCTATGGCTACACCTTC; CDR3aa: CASSLAVGGYGYTF
j_gene: TRBJ1-1; abundance: few; v_gene: TRBV2; d_gene: -; CDR3nt: TGTGCCAGCAGTGAACTGACAGTTGAAGCTTTCTTT; CDR3aa: CASSELTVEAFF
j_gene: TRBJ2-5; abundance: -; v_gene: TRBV28; d_gene: -; CDR3nt: TGTGCCAGCACCCCCCCCGGACAGTCTTTGGCAGAGACCCAGTACTTC; CDR3aa: CASTPPGQSLAETQYF
j_gene: TRBJ1-2; abundance: -; v_gene: TRBV27; d_gene: -; CDR3nt: TGTGCCAGCAGTTCCACCCGGAGGGTAGGTAGTGGCTACACCTTC; CDR3aa: CASSSTRRVGSGYTF
j_gene: TRBJ2-2; abundance: once; v_gene: TRBV11-2; d_gene: TRBD1; CDR3nt: TGTGCCAGCAGCTTCGGGGCAGGGGGCACCGGGGAGCTGTTTTTT; CDR3aa: CASSFGAGGTGELFF
j_gene: TRBJ1-6; abundance: -; v_gene: TRBV28; d_gene: -; CDR3nt: TGTGCCAGCACCCTCTGGCGGGGTTCACCCCTCCACTTT; CDR3aa: CASTLWRGSPLHF
j_gene: TRBJ2-1; abundance: -; v_gene: TRBV6-5; d_gene: TRBD2; CDR3nt: TGTGCCAGCAGTTACGCGGGAGGGCCCAACAATGAGCAGTTCTTC; CDR3aa: CASSYAGGPNNEQFF
j_gene: TRBJ2-3; abundance: -; v_gene: TRBV3-1/TRBV3-2; d_gene: TRBD2; CDR3nt: TGTGCCAGCAGCCACCAGCGCGGGGGGGGAGCAGATACGCAGTATTTT; CDR3aa: CASSHQRGGGADTQYF
j_gene: TRBJ2-2; abundance: -; v_gene: TRBV7-3; d_gene: -; CDR3nt: TGTGCCAGCAGCTTAGGATCTAGTGCCGGGGAGCTGTTTTTT; CDR3aa: CASSLGSSAGELFF
j_gene: TRBJ1-1; abundance: -; v_gene: TRBV7-9; d_gene: TRBD1; CDR3nt: TGTGCCAGCAGCCACCGGACAGGGGCGAACACTGAAGCTTTCTTT; CDR3aa: CASSHRTGANTEAFF
j_gene: TRBJ1-3; abundance: -; v_gene: TRBV6-6; d_gene: -; CDR3nt: TGTGCCAGCAGACCGCAGGGATATGGAAACACCATATATTTT; CDR3aa: CASRPQGYGNTIYF
j_gene: TRBJ1-5; abundance: -; v_gene: TRBV10-3; d_gene: TRBD1; CDR3nt: TGTGCCACCCGACGCGGTGACAGGGGGCAGGGTCAGCCCCAGCATTTT; CDR3aa: CATRRGDRGQGQPQHF
j_gene: TRBJ1-2; abundance: few; v_gene: TRBV5-1; d_gene: TRBD1; CDR3nt: TGCGCCAGCAGCCCCGGGACAGCCTATGGCTACACCTTC; CDR3aa: CASSPGTAYGYTF
j_gene: TRBJ2-2; abundance: -; v_gene: TRBV10-1; d_gene: -; CDR3nt: TGCGCCAGCAGCAGGGTGATCACCGGGGAGCTGTTTTTT; CDR3aa: CASSRVITGELFF
j_gene: TRBJ1-6; abundance: -; v_gene: TRBV13; d_gene: TRBD1; CDR3nt: TGTGCCAGCAGCTGGGACAGGATAAATTCACCCCTCCACTTT; CDR3aa: CASSWDRINSPLHF